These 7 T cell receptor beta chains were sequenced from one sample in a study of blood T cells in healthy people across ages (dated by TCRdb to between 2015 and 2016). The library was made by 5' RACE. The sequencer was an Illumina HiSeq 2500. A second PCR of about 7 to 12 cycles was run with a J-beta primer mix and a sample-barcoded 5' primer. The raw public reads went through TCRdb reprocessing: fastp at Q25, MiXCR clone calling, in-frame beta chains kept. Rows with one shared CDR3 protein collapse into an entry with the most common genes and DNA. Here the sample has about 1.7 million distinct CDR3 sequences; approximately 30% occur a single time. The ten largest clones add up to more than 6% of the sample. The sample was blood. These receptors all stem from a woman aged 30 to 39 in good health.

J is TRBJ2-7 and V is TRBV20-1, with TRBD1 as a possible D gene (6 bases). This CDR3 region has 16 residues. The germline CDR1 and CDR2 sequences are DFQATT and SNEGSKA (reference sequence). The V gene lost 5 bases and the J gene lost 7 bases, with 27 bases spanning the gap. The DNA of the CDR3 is TGCAGTGCTCCCGATCGATCCTGGGACACCTACAATGAGCAGTACTTC. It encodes CSAPDRSWDTYNEQYF.

The DNA for the CDR3 is TGTGCCAGCAGCTCATACCCGGACAGGGCGGGGAACGAGCAGTACTTC. It encodes CASSSYPDRAGNEQYF. V usage is TRBV11-2 and J usage is TRBJ2-7; the match to TRBD1 covers 8 bases. The CDR3 is 16 residues long. V was pared by 4 bases and J by 5 bases, with 13 bases of the junction left unmatched. Germline V CDR1 and CDR2: SGHAT, FQNNGV.

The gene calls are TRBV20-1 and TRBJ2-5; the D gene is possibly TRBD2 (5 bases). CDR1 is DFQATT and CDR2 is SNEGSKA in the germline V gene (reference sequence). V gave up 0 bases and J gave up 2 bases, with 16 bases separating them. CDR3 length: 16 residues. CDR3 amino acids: CSARDMASSWQETQYF. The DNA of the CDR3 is TGCAGTGCTAGAGACATGGCTAGCAGTTGGCAAGAGACCCAGTACTTC.

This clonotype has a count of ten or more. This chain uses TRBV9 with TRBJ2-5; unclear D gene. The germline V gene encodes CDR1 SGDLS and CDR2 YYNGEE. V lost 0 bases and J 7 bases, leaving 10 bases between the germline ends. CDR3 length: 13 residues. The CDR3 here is CASSVGGMGTQYF. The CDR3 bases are TGTGCCAGCAGCGTAGGCGGTATGGGGACCCAGTACTTC.

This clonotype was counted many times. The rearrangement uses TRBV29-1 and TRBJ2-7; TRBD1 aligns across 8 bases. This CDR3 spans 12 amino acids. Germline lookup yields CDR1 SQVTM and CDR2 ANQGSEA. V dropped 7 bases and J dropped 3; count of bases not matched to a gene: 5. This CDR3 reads CSAWTGNYEQYF. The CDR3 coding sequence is TGCAGCGCCTGGACAGGGAACTACGAGCAGTACTTC.

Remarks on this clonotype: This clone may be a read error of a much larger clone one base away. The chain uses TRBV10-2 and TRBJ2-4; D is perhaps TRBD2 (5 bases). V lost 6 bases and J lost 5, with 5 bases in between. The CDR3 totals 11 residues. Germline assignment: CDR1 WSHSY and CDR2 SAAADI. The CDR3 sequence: CASREENIQYF. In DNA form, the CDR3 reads TGCGCCAGCAGGGAGGAAAACATTCAGTACTTC.

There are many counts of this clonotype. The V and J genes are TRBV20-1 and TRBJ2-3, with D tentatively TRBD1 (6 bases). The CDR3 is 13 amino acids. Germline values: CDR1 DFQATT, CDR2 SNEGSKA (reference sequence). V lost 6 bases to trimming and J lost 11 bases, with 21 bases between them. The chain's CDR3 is CSARNRVDSWQYF. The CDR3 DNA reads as TGCAGTGCCCGAAACAGGGTCGACAGTTGGCAGTATTTT.